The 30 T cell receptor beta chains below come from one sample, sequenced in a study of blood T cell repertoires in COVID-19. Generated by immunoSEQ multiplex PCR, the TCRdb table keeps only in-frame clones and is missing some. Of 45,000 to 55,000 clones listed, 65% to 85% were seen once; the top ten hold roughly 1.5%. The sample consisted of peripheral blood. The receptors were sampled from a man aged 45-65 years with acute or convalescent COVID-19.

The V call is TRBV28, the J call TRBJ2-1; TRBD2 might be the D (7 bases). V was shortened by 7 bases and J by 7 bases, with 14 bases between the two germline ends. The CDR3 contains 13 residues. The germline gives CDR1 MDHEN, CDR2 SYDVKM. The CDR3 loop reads CASTKGGKNEQFF. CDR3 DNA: TGTGCCAGCACAAAGGGGGGGAAGAATGAGCAGTTCTTC.

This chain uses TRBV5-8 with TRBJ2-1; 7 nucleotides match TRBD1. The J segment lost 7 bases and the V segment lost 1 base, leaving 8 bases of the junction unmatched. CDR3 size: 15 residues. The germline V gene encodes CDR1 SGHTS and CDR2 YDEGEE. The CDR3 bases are TGTGCCAGCAGCTTGTACAGGGGCTCTCGGAATGAGCAGTTCTTC. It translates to CASSLYRGSRNEQFF.

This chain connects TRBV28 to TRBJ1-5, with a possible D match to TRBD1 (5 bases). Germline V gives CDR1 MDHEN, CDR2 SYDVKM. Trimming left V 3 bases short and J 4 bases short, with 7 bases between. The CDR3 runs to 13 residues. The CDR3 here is CASSLGQNQPQHF. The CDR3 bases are TGTGCCAGCAGTTTGGGGCAAAATCAGCCCCAGCATTTT.

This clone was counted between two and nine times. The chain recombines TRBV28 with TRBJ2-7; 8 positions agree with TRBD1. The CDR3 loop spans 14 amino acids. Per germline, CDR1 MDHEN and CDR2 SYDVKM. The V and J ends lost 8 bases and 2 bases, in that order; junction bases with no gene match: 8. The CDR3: CASGTPGQAYEQYF. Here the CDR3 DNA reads TGTGCCAGCGGCACACCGGGACAGGCCTACGAGCAGTACTTC.

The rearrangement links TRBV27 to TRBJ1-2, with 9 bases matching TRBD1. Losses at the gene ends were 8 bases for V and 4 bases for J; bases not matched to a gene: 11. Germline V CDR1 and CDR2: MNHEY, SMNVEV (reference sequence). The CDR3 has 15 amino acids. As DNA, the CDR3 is TGTGCCAGCGGAGCGAACAGGGGGCGCGCCTATGGCTACACCTTC. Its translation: CASGANRGRAYGYTF.

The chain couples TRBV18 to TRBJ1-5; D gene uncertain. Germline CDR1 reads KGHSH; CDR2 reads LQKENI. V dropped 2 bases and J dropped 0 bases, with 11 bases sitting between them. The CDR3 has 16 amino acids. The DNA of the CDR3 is TGTGCCAGCTCACCAGGACGGGGTTCTAGCAATCAGCCCCAGCATTTT. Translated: CASSPGRGSSNQPQHF.

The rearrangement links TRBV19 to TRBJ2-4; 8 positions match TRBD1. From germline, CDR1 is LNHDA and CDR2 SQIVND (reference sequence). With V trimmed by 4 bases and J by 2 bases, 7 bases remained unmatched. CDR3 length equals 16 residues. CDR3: CASSTQGAGTKNIQYF. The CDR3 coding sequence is TGTGCCAGTAGTACTCAGGGGGCCGGGACCAAAAACATTCAGTACTTC.

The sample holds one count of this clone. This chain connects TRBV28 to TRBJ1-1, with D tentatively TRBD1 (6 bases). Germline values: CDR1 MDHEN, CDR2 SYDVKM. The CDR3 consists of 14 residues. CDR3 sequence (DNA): TGTGCGACGAATGGACAGTTAATGGGCACTGAAGCTTTCTTT. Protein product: CATNGQLMGTEAFF.

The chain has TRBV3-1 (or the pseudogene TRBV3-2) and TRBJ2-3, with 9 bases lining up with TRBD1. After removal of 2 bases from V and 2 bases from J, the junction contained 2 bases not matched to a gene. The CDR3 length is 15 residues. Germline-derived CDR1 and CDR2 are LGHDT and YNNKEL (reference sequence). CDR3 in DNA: TGTGCCAGCAGCCAAAGGGACAGGGACACAGATACGCAGTATTTT. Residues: CASSQRDRDTDTQYF.

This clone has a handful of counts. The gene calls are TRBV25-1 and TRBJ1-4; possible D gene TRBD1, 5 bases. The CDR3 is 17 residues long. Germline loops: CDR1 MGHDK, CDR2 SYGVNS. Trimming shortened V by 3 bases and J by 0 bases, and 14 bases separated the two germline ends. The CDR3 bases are TGTGCCAGCAGTGATCAGAGGCGGGGGGCAACTAATGAAAAACTGTTTTTT. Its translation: CASSDQRRGATNEKLFF.

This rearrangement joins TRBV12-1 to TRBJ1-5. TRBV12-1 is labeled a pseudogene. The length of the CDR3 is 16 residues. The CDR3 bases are TGTGCCAGCAGCCCCCTTCGCGGGGGGACAAGACAGCCCCAGCATTTT. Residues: CASSPLRGGTRQPQHF.

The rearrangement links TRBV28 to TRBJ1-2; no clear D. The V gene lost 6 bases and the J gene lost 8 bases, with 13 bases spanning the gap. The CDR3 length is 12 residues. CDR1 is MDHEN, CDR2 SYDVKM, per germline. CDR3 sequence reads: CASSPLPGGYTF. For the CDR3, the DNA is TGTGCCAGCAGCCCCCTCCCCGGGGGCTACACCTTC.

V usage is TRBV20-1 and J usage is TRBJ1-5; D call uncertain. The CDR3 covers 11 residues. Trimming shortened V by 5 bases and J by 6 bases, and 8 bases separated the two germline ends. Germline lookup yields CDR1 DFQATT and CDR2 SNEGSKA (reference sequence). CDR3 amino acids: CSAGLPQPQHF. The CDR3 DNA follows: TGCAGTGCTGGGCTCCCTCAGCCCCAGCATTTT.

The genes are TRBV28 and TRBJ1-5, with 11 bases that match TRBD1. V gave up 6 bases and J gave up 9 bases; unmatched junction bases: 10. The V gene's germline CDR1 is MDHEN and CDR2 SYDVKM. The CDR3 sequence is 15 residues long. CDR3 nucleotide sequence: TGTGCCAGCAGCCCGGCGGGGACAGGGGGTATGCCCCAGCATTTT. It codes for CASSPAGTGGMPQHF.

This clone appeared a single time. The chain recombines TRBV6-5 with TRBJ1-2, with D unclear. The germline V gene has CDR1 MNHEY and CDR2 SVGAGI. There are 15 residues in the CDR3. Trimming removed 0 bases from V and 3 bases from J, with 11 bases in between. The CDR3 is CASSYSEGLDYGYTF. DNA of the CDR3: TGTGCCAGCAGTTACTCAGAGGGATTGGACTATGGCTACACCTTC.

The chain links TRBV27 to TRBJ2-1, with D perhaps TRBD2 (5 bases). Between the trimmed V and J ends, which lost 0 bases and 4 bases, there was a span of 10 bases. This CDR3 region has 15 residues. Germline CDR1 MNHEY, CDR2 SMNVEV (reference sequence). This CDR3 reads CASSLSVTGYNEQFF. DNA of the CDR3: TGTGCCAGCAGTTTATCAGTAACGGGATACAATGAGCAGTTCTTC.

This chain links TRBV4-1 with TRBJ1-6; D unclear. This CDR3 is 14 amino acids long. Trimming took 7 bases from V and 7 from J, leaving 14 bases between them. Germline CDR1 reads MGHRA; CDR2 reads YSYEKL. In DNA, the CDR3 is TGCGCCAGCAACGCCTTCGAGAGGAATTCACCCCTCCACTTT. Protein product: CASNAFERNSPLHF.

In DNA form, the CDR3 reads TGTGCCAGCGGCAGGGATCTTGGCTACACCTTC. Its translation is CASGRDLGYTF. The rearrangement links TRBV28 to TRBJ1-2; a weak D match, TRBD1 (5 bases). CDR3 length equals 11 residues. The germline V and J ends were trimmed by 8 bases and 7 bases, with 11 bases remaining between them. Germline CDR1 reads MDHEN; CDR2 reads SYDVKM.

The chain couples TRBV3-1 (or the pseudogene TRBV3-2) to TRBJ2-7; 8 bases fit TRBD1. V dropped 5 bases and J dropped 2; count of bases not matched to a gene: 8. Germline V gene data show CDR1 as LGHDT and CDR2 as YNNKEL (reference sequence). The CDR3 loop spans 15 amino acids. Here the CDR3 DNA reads TGTGCCAGCAGCGACCCTGACAGGGGCCCCTACGAGCAGTACTTC. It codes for CASSDPDRGPYEQYF.

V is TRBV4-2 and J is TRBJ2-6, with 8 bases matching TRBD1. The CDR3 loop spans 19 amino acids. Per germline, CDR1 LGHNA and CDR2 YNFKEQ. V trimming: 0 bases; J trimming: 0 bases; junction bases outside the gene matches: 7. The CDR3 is CASSQDIAGGNSGANVLTF. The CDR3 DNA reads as TGTGCCAGCAGCCAAGATATTGCAGGGGGCAACTCTGGGGCCAACGTCCTGACTTTC.

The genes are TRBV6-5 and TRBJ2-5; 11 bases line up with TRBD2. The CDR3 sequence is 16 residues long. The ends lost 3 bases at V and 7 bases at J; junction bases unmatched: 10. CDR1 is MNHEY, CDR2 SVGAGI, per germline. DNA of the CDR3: TGTGCCAGCAGTTATTCCCTAGCGGGGGGTGTAGGGACCCAGTACTTC. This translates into CASSYSLAGGVGTQYF.

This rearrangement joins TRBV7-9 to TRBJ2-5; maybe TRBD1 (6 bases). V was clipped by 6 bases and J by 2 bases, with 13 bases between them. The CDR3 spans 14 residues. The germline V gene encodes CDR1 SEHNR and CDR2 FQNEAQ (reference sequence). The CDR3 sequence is CASRSTGLQETQYF. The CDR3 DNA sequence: TGTGCCAGCAGGTCAACAGGGTTACAAGAGACCCAGTACTTC.

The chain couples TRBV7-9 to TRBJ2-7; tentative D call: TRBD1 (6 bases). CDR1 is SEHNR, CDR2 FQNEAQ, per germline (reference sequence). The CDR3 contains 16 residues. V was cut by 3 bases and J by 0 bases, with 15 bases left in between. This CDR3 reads CASSLGQRGTSYEQYF. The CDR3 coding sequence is TGTGCCAGCAGCTTGGGACAACGAGGGACCTCCTACGAGCAGTACTTC.

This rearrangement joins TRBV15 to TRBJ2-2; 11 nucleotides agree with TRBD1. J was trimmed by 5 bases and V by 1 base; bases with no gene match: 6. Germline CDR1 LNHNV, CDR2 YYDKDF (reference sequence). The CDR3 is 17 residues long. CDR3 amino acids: CATSRAWTGGRTGELFF. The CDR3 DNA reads TGTGCCACCAGCAGAGCTTGGACAGGGGGCCGGACCGGGGAGCTGTTTTTT.

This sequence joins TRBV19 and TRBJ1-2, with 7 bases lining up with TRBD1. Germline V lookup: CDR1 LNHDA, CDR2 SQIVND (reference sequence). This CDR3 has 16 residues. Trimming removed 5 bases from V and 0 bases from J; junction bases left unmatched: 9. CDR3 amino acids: CASSLRTGTANYGYTF. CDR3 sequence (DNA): TGTGCCAGTAGTCTGCGAACCGGGACAGCTAACTATGGCTACACCTTC. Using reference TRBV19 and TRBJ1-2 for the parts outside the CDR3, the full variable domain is DGGITQSPKYLFRKEGQNVTLSCEQNLNHDAMYWYRQDPGQGLRLIYYSQIVNDFQKGDIAEGYSVSREKKESFPLTVTSAQKNPTAFYLCASSLRTGTANYGYTFGSGTRLTVV.

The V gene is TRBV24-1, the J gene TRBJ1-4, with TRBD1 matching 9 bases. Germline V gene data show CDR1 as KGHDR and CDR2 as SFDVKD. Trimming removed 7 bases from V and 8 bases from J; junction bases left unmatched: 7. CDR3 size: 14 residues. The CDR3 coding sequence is TGTGCCACCAGCTGGGACAGGGTACGGGAAAAACTGTTTTTT. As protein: CATSWDRVREKLFF.

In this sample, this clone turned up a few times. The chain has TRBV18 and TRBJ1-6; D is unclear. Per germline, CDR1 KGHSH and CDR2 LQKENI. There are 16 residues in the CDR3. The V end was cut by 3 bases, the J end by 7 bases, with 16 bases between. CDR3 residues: CASSPMDGRLNSPLHF. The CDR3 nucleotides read TGTGCCAGCTCACCGATGGACGGACGACTAAATTCACCCCTCCACTTT. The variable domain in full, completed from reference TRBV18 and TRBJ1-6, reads NAGVMQNPRHLVRRRGQEARLRCSPMKGHSHVYWYRQLPEEGLKFMVYLQKENIIDESGMPKERFSAEFPKEGPSILRIQQVVRGDSAAYFCASSPMDGRLNSPLHFGNGTRLTVT.

The CDR3 is CASSQDGGSGSTGELFF. The CDR3, as DNA: TGTGCCAGCAGCCAAGACGGCGGTAGCGGGAGTACCGGGGAGCTGTTTTTT. The V and J genes are TRBV4-2 and TRBJ2-2; the match to TRBD2 covers 9 bases. Per the germline V gene, CDR1 is LGHNA and CDR2 is YNFKEQ. The CDR3 has 17 amino acids. The junction had 7 bases not matched to a gene; V was cut back by 0 bases and J by 5 bases.

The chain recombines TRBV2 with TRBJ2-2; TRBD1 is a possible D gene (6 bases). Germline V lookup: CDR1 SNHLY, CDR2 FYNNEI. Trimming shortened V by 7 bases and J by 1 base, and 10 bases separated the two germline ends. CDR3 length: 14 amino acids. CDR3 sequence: CASKRTENTGELFF. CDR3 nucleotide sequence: TGTGCCAGCAAGCGGACAGAGAACACCGGGGAGCTGTTTTTT. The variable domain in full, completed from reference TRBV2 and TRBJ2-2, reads EPEVTQTPSHQVTQMGQEVILRCVPISNHLYFYWYRQILGQKVEFLVSFYNNEISEKSEIFDDQFSVERPDGSNFTLKIRSTKLEDSAMYFCASKRTENTGELFFGEGSRLTVL.

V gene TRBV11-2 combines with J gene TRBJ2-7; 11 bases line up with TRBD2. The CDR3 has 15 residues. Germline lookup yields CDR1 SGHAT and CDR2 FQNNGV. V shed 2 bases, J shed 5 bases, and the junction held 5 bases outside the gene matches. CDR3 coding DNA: TGTGCCAGCAGCTTAAGACTAGCGGGGTCGAACGAGCAGTACTTC. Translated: CASSLRLAGSNEQYF.